These T cell receptor beta chains were read from a single sample in a study of T-cell memory formation after mild COVID-19. TCRdb used MiXCR to reprocess the 5' RACE reads, holding one entry per CDR3 protein. The sample contains hundreds of thousands of distinct CDR3 sequences, roughly 17% of which appear only once. The sequenced material came from PBMCs or a T cell subset sorted from them (not recorded which). All receptors come from an adult woman who had mild COVID-19 (a few samples of this study predate the infection). Cell type and time point are not known. CDR3s include the opening cysteine and the closing phenylalanine or tryptophan. A D gene is named only where the DNA matches it firmly. Clone size is shown for a subset of rows, as once, few, many or a class of expanded clone.

v_call	j_call	clone_size	d_call	cdr3_length	cdr3_nt	cdr3_aa
TRBV6-1	TRBJ2-1	.	.	13	TGTGCCAGTGACTCGGCCGGGGACAATGAGCAGTTCTTC	CASDSAGDNEQFF
TRBV18	TRBJ2-7	few	.	14	TGTGCCAGCTCACCAGGACAGAGAAGCCACGAGCAGTACTTC	CASSPGQRSHEQYF
TRBV7-3	TRBJ2-7	many	.	13	TGTGCCAGCAGCCTACCGACAGAAGACGAGCAGTACTTC	CASSLPTEDEQYF
TRBV20-1	TRBJ2-1	.	.	16	TGCAGTGCTAGAGGGGGTGCGGGGCTCTCCTACAATGAGCAGTTCTTC	CSARGGAGLSYNEQFF
TRBV20-1	TRBJ2-7	.	.	15	TGCAGTGCCACCCAAGCCCGGACGGGCTCTGACGAGCAGTACTTC	CSATQARTGSDEQYF
TRBV5-1	TRBJ1-2	few	.	14	TGCGCCAGCAGCCATGGGACAAACGCCTATGGCTACACCTTC	CASSHGTNAYGYTF
TRBV11-2	TRBJ2-1	.	.	13	TGTGCCAGCAGCTACTCGCTGGACGTAGCGCAGTTCTTC	CASSYSLDVAQFF
TRBV6-5	TRBJ1-2	.	.	15	TGTGCCAGCAGTTACATGGCTCGACAGCTGTATGGCTACACCTTC	CASSYMARQLYGYTF
TRBV7-9	TRBJ1-2	few	.	13	TGTGCCAGCAGCTTAGCGGCAGGGGACGGCTACACCTTC	CASSLAAGDGYTF
TRBV29-1	TRBJ2-1	few	.	13	TGCAGCGTCAGTTTGAGCTCCTACAATGAGCAGTTCTTC	CSVSLSSYNEQFF
TRBV12-3/TRBV12-4	TRBJ1-6	.	.	13	TGTGCCAGCAGTTTAGACAGTCACCCACCCCTCCACTTT	CASSLDSHPPLHF
TRBV6-4	TRBJ1-2	.	TRBD1	16	TGTGCCAGCAGTGACGTGGCAGGGGGCGCCGCGTATGGCTACACCTTC	CASSDVAGGAAYGYTF
TRBV11-3	TRBJ2-1	few	TRBD1	16	TGTGCCAGCAGCTTAGCCGGGACAGAGTCCTACAATGAGCAGTTCTTC	CASSLAGTESYNEQFF
TRBV19	TRBJ1-1	.	.	15	TGTGCCAGTAGTATTTCGGCAGGGGTTAACACTGAAGCTTTCTTT	CASSISAGVNTEAFF
TRBV10-3	TRBJ2-5	.	.	12	TGTGCCATCAGTGAGCCTCGAGAGACCCAGTACTTC	CAISEPRETQYF
TRBV7-2	TRBJ2-3	.	TRBD2	18	TGTGCCAGCAGCTTAGTCTCTCTAGCGGGATCGCGGCGAGATACGCAGTATTTT	CASSLVSLAGSRRDTQYF
TRBV7-9	TRBJ2-1	few	TRBD1	15	TGTGCCAGCAGCCCCGGGACAGCGTTCCGCAATGAGCAGTTCTTC	CASSPGTAFRNEQFF
TRBV7-2	TRBJ2-1	.	TRBD2	18	TGTGCCAGCAGCCCCCAGGGACTAGCGCCTACTAGGGGAGGTGAGCAGTTCTTC	CASSPQGLAPTRGGEQFF
TRBV25-1	TRBJ1-1	few	.	14	TGTGCCAGTAAACCACAGGGTTGGAATACTGAAGCTTTCTTT	CASKPQGWNTEAFF
TRBV12-3/TRBV12-4	TRBJ2-2	.	TRBD1	15	TGTGCCAGCAGTCCGAGACAGGGCTCGGCCGGGGAGCTGTTTTTT	CASSPRQGSAGELFF
TRBV20-1	TRBJ1-1	few	.	11	TGCAGTGCGTTCGAGTCCCCTGAAGCTTTCTTT	CSAFESPEAFF
TRBV5-1	TRBJ1-3	.	.	15	TGCGCCAGCAGCCGGGGGGGAGACTCTGGAAACACCATATATTTT	CASSRGGDSGNTIYF
TRBV6-1	TRBJ2-7	.	.	15	TGTGCCAGCAGTGAAAGAGAGGGGTACTCCTACGAGCAGTACTTC	CASSEREGYSYEQYF
TRBV7-6	TRBJ2-2	few	TRBD1	18	TGTGCCAGCAGCTTTTATTCTGCTGGACAGGCGAACACCGGGGAGCTGTTTTTT	CASSFYSAGQANTGELFF
TRBV5-1	TRBJ2-7	.	TRBD1	18	TGCGCCAGCAGCTTTACCTTCGCCGGGACAGGGGATGTTTACGAGCAGTACTTC	CASSFTFAGTGDVYEQYF
TRBV5-6	TRBJ2-7	many	TRBD1	14	TGTGCCAGCAGTTCCGGGACAGCCTACTACGAGCAGTACTTC	CASSSGTAYYEQYF
TRBV24-1	TRBJ2-1	few	.	13	TGTGCCACCAGTGATTTGGGGAGAAATGAGCAGTTCTTC	CATSDLGRNEQFF
TRBV14	TRBJ2-2	.	.	15	TGTGCCAGCAGCCAAGTGGGGATGAACACCGGGGAGCTGTTTTTT	CASSQVGMNTGELFF
TRBV13	TRBJ2-3	.	TRBD2	17	TGTGCCAGCACCGACGGACTAGCGGGGGGTCTCACAGATACGCAGTGTTTT	CASTDGLAGGLTDTQCF
TRBV14	TRBJ2-1	.	.	13	TGTGCCAGCAGCCAACGTCAGGACGCTAAGCAGTTCTTC	CASSQRQDAKQFF
TRBV7-9	TRBJ2-3	few	.	15	TGTGCCAGCAGTGGGGACTTCGAACGGGGAGATACGCAGTATTTT	CASSGDFERGDTQYF
TRBV5-4	TRBJ2-7	.	TRBD2	16	TGTGCCAGCAGCTTCAGTGGCTTAGCGGGGCCGGGCGAGCAGTACTTC	CASSFSGLAGPGEQYF
TRBV7-9	TRBJ2-7	few	.	13	TGTGCCAGCAGCCCGGTGGCAGCCTACGAGCAGTACTTC	CASSPVAAYEQYF
TRBV30	TRBJ2-1	few	.	11	TGTGCCTGGAGTGTGGGCCCGCGGCAGTTCTTC	CAWSVGPRQFF
TRBV5-1	TRBJ1-4	.	TRBD1	18	TGCGCCAGCACCCAGGGACCGGACAGGAGGGTCATAATTGAAAAACTGTTTTTT	CASTQGPDRRVIIEKLFF
TRBV7-3	TRBJ1-6	.	.	14	TGTGCCAGCAGCTTTATTGCGGGTGGTTCACCCCTCCACTTT	CASSFIAGGSPLHF
TRBV14	TRBJ1-1	.	TRBD1	18	TGTGCCAGCAGCCAAGGGGCAGGGGGCTTAAGTGGGAACACTGAAGCTTTCTTT	CASSQGAGGLSGNTEAFF
TRBV5-1	TRBJ1-6	.	.	17	TGCGCCAGCAGCTTGGACTTGGCAGGGCGGCCGAATTCACCCCTCCACTTT	CASSLDLAGRPNSPLHF
TRBV5-1	TRBJ2-1	few	TRBD2	15	TGCGCCAGCCGACGACCGGGGGGGGCTGAAAATGAGCAGTTCTTC	CASRRPGGAENEQFF
TRBV2	TRBJ2-7	.	.	15	TGTGCCAGCAGCGGAGTCCGGGACACCCCCTACGAGCAGTACTTC	CASSGVRDTPYEQYF
TRBV7-2	TRBJ2-3	few	TRBD2	17	TGTGCCAGCAGTCGAGGGGGTCTAGCGGGAGGCCCAGATACGCAGTATTTT	CASSRGGLAGGPDTQYF
TRBV24-1	TRBJ2-1	.	TRBD2	16	TGTGCCACCAGTGACGCCGGGACTAGCGACTACAATGAGCAGTTCTTC	CATSDAGTSDYNEQFF
TRBV9	TRBJ2-2	.	.	14	TGTGCCAGCAGCGACAGACCAAACACCGGGGAGCTGTTTTTT	CASSDRPNTGELFF
TRBV25-1	TRBJ2-1	many	.	17	TGTGCCAGCACCCGAGAGACAGGAACCGTGGTCTACAATGAGCAGTTCTTC	CASTRETGTVVYNEQFF
TRBV5-4	TRBJ2-1	few	TRBD1	17	TGTGCCAGCAGCAAGATGACCGGGACAGGGCAAGTCAATGAGCAGTTCTTC	CASSKMTGTGQVNEQFF
TRBV19	TRBJ1-4	.	.	16	TGTGCCAGTAGGGATTTACAGGGTAACGTGGACGAAAAACTGTTTTTT	CASRDLQGNVDEKLFF
TRBV2	TRBJ2-3	few	.	15	TGTGCCAGCAGTGAAGCGATCGGGGAGACAGATACGCAGTATTTT	CASSEAIGETDTQYF
TRBV5-6	TRBJ2-7	.	TRBD1	13	TGTGCCAGCAGCTTGAGGACAGGGGAATTGAAGTACTTC	CASSLRTGELKYF
TRBV14	TRBJ1-1	.	.	15	TGTGCCAGCAGCCGAGTCGGGGATGTAATCACTGAAGCTTTCTTT	CASSRVGDVITEAFF
TRBV30	TRBJ2-7	few	TRBD2	13	TGTGCCTGGGCTGGGACTAAAGTCTACGAGCAGTACTTC	CAWAGTKVYEQYF
TRBV5-1	TRBJ2-1	.	TRBD2	17	TGCGCCAGCAGCGATCCCGAGGCGGGGGGCTCCTACAATGAGCAGTTCTTC	CASSDPEAGGSYNEQFF
TRBV7-9	TRBJ1-6	once	.	12	TGTGCCAGCGGGGGGTATAATTCACCCCTCCACTTT	CASGGYNSPLHF
TRBV4-2	TRBJ1-3	.	.	15	TGTGCCAGCAGCCCCGACGGGACGGCTGGAAACACCATATATTTT	CASSPDGTAGNTIYF